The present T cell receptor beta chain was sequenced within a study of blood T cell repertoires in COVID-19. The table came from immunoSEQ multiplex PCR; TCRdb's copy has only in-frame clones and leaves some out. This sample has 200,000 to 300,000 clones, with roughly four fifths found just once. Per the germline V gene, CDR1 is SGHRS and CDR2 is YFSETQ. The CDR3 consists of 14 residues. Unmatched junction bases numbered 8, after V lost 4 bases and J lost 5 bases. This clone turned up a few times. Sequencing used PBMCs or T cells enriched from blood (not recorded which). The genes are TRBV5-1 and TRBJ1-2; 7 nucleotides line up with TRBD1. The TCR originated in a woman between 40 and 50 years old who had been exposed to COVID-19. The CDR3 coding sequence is TGCGCCAGCAGCGGGGCAGGGGGGCCTTATGGCTACACCTTC. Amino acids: CASSGAGGPYGYTF.